Listed below are T cell receptor beta chains from one sample, sequenced in a study of blood T cell repertoires in COVID-19. Profiling relied on immunoSEQ multiplex PCR, and the TCRdb table lists in-frame clones only, not all of them. The sample holds 450,000 or so clones; approximately 92% are singletons and the top ten take approximately 0.9%. Material for sequencing was peripheral blood. These receptors originate from a man younger than 35 with COVID-19, enrolled during active disease. Each CDR3 is given with its conserved first and last residue. Clone size is given for some rows only: seen once, a few or many times, or a class if the clone is expanded.

CDR3aa: CASSYRSEGENSPLHF
v_gene: TRBV6-7
abundance: -
len: 16

CDR3aa: CATSDRGSGANVLTF
v_gene: TRBV24-1
abundance: -
len: 15

CDR3aa: CASSLAGDTEAFF
v_gene: TRBV5-1
abundance: -
len: 13

CDR3aa: CASRDTGSAEQYF
v_gene: TRBV3-1/TRBV3-2
abundance: once
len: 13

CDR3aa: CASSQAGDNEQFF
v_gene: TRBV4-2
abundance: -
len: 13

CDR3aa: CASSPGTSGRLAGANVLTF
v_gene: TRBV4-1
abundance: -
len: 19

CDR3aa: CASTQDRASTEAFF
v_gene: TRBV10-2
abundance: -
len: 14

CDR3aa: CATSHPGRETQYF
v_gene: TRBV15
abundance: -
len: 13

CDR3aa: CASRGQGGEKLFF
v_gene: TRBV6-5
abundance: -
len: 13

CDR3aa: CASSDAGTGSNEQYF
v_gene: TRBV2
abundance: -
len: 15

CDR3aa: CASSRGPDTQYF
v_gene: TRBV7-9
abundance: -
len: 12

CDR3aa: CASSPRGEGHEQYF
v_gene: TRBV9
abundance: -
len: 14

CDR3aa: CASSLSVSSGANVLTF
v_gene: TRBV19
abundance: few
len: 16

CDR3aa: CASSPRDRDEKLFF
v_gene: TRBV18
abundance: -
len: 14

CDR3aa: CASSHLLQGRNTEAFF
v_gene: TRBV3-1/TRBV3-2
abundance: -
len: 16

CDR3aa: CASSGGGSSEQYF
v_gene: TRBV5-1
abundance: -
len: 13

CDR3aa: CASSLGPGGYEQYF
v_gene: TRBV11-2
abundance: once
len: 14

CDR3aa: CASSTPMGLGLFF
v_gene: TRBV19
abundance: -
len: 13

CDR3aa: CASRFDRRMNTEAFF
v_gene: TRBV2
abundance: -
len: 15

CDR3aa: CASSLEGDSTDTQYF
v_gene: TRBV11-3
abundance: -
len: 15

CDR3aa: CASSLALASTDTQYF
v_gene: TRBV5-1
abundance: -
len: 15

CDR3aa: CASSSGGSSGANVLTF
v_gene: TRBV5-1
abundance: -
len: 16

CDR3aa: CASRKGGGSNQPQHF
v_gene: TRBV6-6
abundance: -
len: 15

CDR3aa: CASSYGQGGNYEQYF
v_gene: TRBV7-9
abundance: -
len: 15

CDR3aa: CASSLQGGQPQHF
v_gene: TRBV5-1
abundance: -
len: 13

CDR3aa: CASRRVAGTQETQYF
v_gene: TRBV5-1
abundance: -
len: 15

CDR3aa: CASTSLSPGSQPQHF
v_gene: TRBV19
abundance: -
len: 15

CDR3aa: CASSLARGLSSYNEQFF
v_gene: TRBV7-9
abundance: few
len: 17

CDR3aa: CASSWGHSEKLFF
v_gene: TRBV5-4
abundance: -
len: 13

CDR3aa: CSVGGAGNTIYF
v_gene: TRBV29-1
abundance: -
len: 12

CDR3aa: CSASSTGSSYNEQFF
v_gene: TRBV20-1
abundance: -
len: 15

CDR3aa: CATSDADRAVHGYTF
v_gene: TRBV24-1
abundance: -
len: 15

CDR3aa: CATTGTGRNEQYF
v_gene: TRBV15
abundance: -
len: 13

CDR3aa: CASRRGGGGVEAFF
v_gene: TRBV2
abundance: few
len: 14

CDR3aa: CASSDFRGASTDTQYF
v_gene: TRBV6-1
abundance: -
len: 16

CDR3aa: CASSPSGGYNSPLHF
v_gene: TRBV6-5
abundance: -
len: 15

CDR3aa: CASSLSSGRSYEQYF
v_gene: TRBV7-8
abundance: -
len: 15

CDR3aa: CASSTSGTSGEQYF
v_gene: TRBV7-3
abundance: -
len: 14

CDR3aa: CSVEGSGGSEQYF
v_gene: TRBV29-1
abundance: -
len: 13

CDR3aa: CASTHPGQLQNTIYF
v_gene: TRBV19
abundance: -
len: 15

CDR3aa: CARTVLAKNIQYF
v_gene: TRBV5-4
abundance: -
len: 13

CDR3aa: CASSLSSGNNEQFF
v_gene: TRBV7-9
abundance: -
len: 14

CDR3aa: CASSATGYGYTF
v_gene: TRBV14
abundance: -
len: 12

CDR3aa: CASSLLHEQFF
v_gene: TRBV5-4
abundance: -
len: 11

CDR3aa: CASSLTRTGRTEAFF
v_gene: TRBV27
abundance: -
len: 15

CDR3aa: CASSSATALETQYF
v_gene: TRBV5-1
abundance: -
len: 14

CDR3aa: CATSRDEGRNTIYF
v_gene: TRBV15
abundance: -
len: 14

CDR3aa: CASSDKMRLYNEQFF
v_gene: TRBV2
abundance: -
len: 15

CDR3aa: CASSWGPGGSNEQFF
v_gene: TRBV5-1
abundance: -
len: 15

CDR3aa: CASSNGGNLEQYF
v_gene: TRBV27
abundance: -
len: 13

CDR3aa: CAWTKAGQGPYEQYF
v_gene: TRBV30
abundance: -
len: 15

CDR3aa: CASSYSGQGAYSPLHF
v_gene: TRBV6-5
abundance: -
len: 16

CDR3aa: CASSLRLESTDTQYF
v_gene: TRBV3-1/TRBV3-2
abundance: -
len: 15

CDR3aa: CASSFTANYGYTF
v_gene: TRBV12-3/TRBV12-4
abundance: -
len: 13

CDR3aa: CASSPEGSSGWYNEQFF
v_gene: TRBV4-1
abundance: -
len: 17

CDR3aa: CATRPPGPTGELFF
v_gene: TRBV13
abundance: -
len: 14

CDR3aa: CASSKPSGMTQNIQYF
v_gene: TRBV19
abundance: few
len: 16

CDR3aa: CASSQFPGVSYNEQFF
v_gene: TRBV3-1/TRBV3-2
abundance: -
len: 16

CDR3aa: CATSRVGQDTEAFF
v_gene: TRBV15
abundance: -
len: 14